This T cell receptor (beta chain) appears in the sequencing data of a study of CD8+CD57+ T cells in acquired aplastic anemia (dated by TCRdb to the late 2010s). In terms of the full investigation: A mean of around 3 ug of DNA, ranging from roughly 0.2 to 27.4 ug, was extracted from sorted CD4+ and CD8+ cells. Healthy donor samples averaged approximately 10 million reads for CD4+ and approximately 11 million for CD8+ cells.

What the research found in general, with its limitations: No significant difference in CD8+ Simpson's diversity was found between patients and healthy controls (P=0.060). Although 25 to 30 CD8+ CDR3 sequences were shared by patients and controls, these sequences appeared highly expressed in patients and within the immunodominant clones of patients.

The CDR3 measures 12 amino acids from cysteine to phenylalanine. Only the CDR3 portion is preserved as DNA: 36 bases, with reading frame beginning at the first base. Trimming costs V 6 bases and J 5 bases, and their ends lie 8 bases apart. The germline V gene sets CDR1 to MNHEY and CDR2 to SVGEGT. Profiling of TCR beta VDJ combinations and CDR3 sequences used genomic DNA as the template. TCR repertoire sequencing was run on an Illumina HiSeq 2000. From the authors' description of their analysis: Repertoires were assessed using TRBV/TRBJ rearrangement plots, CDR3 size and DJ length profiles, and Simpson's diversity index. Whichever DNA sequence was most abundant in the deep sequencing data was defined as the immunodominant clone. CDR3 amino acid sequences were screened for sharing across subjects and were compared with published repertoires and the VDJdb database. TCRdb reran the public reads through fastp at Q25 and MiXCR, keeping productive beta chains. Duplicate CDR3 protein sequences are folded into a single record with the most common DNA and genes. What appears here as the V and J calls and clone size reflects TCRdb's work, not the paper's. The sample table holds roughly 190,000 distinct CDR3 sequences, of which less than 65% were seen once. The ten largest clones add up to 16% of the sample.

TCR repertoires of sorted CD4+ and CD8+ blood T cells from severe aplastic anemia patients and healthy subjects were deep-sequenced in the study. Ficoll-Paque density gradient centrifugation was used to isolate peripheral blood mononuclear cells. Before DNA was extracted, CD4+ and CD8+ T cells were sorted using either FACS or magnetic beads. This clonotype was detected many times. The specificity of this receptor is unknown. No much larger clone exists at a distance of one base, and base qualities are not known. The specimen was sorted CD4+, CD8+, or CD8+CD57+ T cells (not recorded which) from PBMCs. This sequence originates from a human donor in good health, serving as a control. The chain joins TRBV6-2 or TRBV6-3 to TRBJ1-5; TRBD1 could be the D gene, as 5 bases match. CDR3 loop: CASRTEYQPQHF. The nucleotides read TGTGCCAGCAGGACAGAGTATCAGCCCCAGCATTTT.